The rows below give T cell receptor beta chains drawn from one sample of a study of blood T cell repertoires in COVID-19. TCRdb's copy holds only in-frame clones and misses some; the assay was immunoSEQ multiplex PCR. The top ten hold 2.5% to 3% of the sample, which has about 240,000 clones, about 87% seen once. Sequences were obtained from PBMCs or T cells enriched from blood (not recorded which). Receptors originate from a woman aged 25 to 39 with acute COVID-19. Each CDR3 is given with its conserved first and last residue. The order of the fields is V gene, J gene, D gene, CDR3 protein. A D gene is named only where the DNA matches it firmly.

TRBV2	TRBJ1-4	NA	CASSARPGRTNEKLFF
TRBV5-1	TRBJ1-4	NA	CASSLTATNEKLFF
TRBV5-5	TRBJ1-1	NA	CASSLGGDHTEAFF
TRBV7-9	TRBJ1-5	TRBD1	CASSRQGEGQPQHF
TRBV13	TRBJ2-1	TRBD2	CASSSAGDYNEQFF
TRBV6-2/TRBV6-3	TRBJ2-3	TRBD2	CASSYSNPLAGTDTQYF
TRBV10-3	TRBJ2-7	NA	CAISSDRDRNYEQYF
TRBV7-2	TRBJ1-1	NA	CATSLGTPFEEAFF
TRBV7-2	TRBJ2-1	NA	CASSLESGEQFF
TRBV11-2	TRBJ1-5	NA	CASSTQPAPGSYSNQPQHF
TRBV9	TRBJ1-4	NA	CASSSRLAGVEKLFF
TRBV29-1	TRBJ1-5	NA	CSAGGGRNQPQHF
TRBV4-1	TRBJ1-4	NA	CASSQGAATNEKLFF
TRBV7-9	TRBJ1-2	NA	CASSLAGSNYGYTF
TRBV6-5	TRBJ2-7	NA	CASSYTGAQYF
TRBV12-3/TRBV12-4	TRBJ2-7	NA	CASSPTTDEQYF
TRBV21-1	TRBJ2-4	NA	CASTPTGTGGPHPKNIQYF
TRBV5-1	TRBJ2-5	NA	CASMIREQETQYF
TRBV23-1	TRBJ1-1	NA	CASSQPLEGPAGAFF
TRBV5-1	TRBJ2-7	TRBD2	CASSPGLAGVYEQYF
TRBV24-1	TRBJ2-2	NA	CATSDTNTGELFF
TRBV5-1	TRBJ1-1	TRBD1	CASGQAVDTEAFF
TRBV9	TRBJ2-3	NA	CASSPDPIQRPSTDTQYF
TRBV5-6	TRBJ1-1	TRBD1	CASSLGGGGEAFF